This TCR beta chain was found in a study of T cell clonotyping in hematopoietic cell transplantation. General study findings and limits: Cells were unsorted, so CD4 and CD8 contributions were not separated. Recipient TCR diversity dropped after transplant; expanded clonotypes rose from day 30 to 180.

CDR3 length: 15 residues. Germline-derived CDR1 and CDR2 are MDHEN and SYDVKM. The ends were cut back, 5 bases at V and 6 bases at J, with 18 bases in the middle. With regard to this clone: Its target is unknown.

Profiled with immunoSEQ multiplex PCR; TCRdb holds only in-frame clones, not every one. The sample carries 60,000 to 75,000 clones, roughly 93% recorded once. The chain joins TRBV28 to TRBJ2-3; no reliable D call. The sequenced material came from peripheral blood mononuclear cells. The sequence came from a man aged 45-65 years in good health. Some clones in this sample may be carry-over from other donors' samples. CDR3 amino acids: CASSAPQAGWDTQYF. The CDR3 DNA reads as TGTGCCAGCAGTGCCCCCCAAGCAGGTTGGGATACGCAGTATTTT.